This T cell receptor (beta chain) was sequenced in a study of T cell changes during pregnancy in multiple sclerosis. Trimming removed 5 bases at V and 6 bases at J, with 22 bases between. The CDR3 is 17 amino acids. Germline V CDR1 and CDR2: MNHEY, SMNVEV (reference sequence). TCRdb's copy holds only in-frame clones and misses some; the assay was immunoSEQ multiplex PCR. The data show approximately 32,000 clones, 89% seen once. The TCR comes from a female donor with multiple sclerosis, enrolled in a pregnancy study. The chain couples TRBV27 to TRBJ1-4; D possibly corresponds to TRBD1 (5 bases). The sequenced sample was CD8+ T cells from peripheral blood mononuclear cells, obtained in the second trimester of pregnancy. The CDR3 region is CASSVLRDSRGDEKLFF. CDR3 nucleotides: TGTGCCAGCAGTGTACTCCGGGACTCACGGGGGGATGAAAAACTGTTTTTT.